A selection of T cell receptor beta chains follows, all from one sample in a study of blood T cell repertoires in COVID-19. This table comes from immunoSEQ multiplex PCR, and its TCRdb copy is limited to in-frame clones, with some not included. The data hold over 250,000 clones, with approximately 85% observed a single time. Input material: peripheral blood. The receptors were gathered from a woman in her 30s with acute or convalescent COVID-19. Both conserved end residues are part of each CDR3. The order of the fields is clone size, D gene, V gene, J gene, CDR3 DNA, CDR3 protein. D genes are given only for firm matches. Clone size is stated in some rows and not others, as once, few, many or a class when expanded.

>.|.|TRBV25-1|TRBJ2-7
TGTGCCAGCAGTTACCAGCCGGGACAAGCTCCCTCCTACGAGCAGTACTTC
CASSYQPGQAPSYEQYF
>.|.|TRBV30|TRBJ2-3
TGTGCCTGGAGGAGGTTTGGACAGAGCACAGATACGCAGTATTTT
CAWRRFGQSTDTQYF
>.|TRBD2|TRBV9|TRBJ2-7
TGTGCCAGCAGCGTAGGAGGGAGGGCCGCGGGCGAGCAGTACTTC
CASSVGGRAAGEQYF
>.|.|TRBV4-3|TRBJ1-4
TGCGCCAGCAGCCAAGATTTTACCGGGGAAAAACTGTTTTTT
CASSQDFTGEKLFF
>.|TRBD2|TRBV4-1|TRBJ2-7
TGCGCCAGCAGCCACGCTACTAGCGGGAGCTCCTACGAGCAGTACTTC
CASSHATSGSSYEQYF
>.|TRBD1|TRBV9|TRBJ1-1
TGTGCCAGCAGCGTGGGACAGATGAACACTGAAGCTTTCTTT
CASSVGQMNTEAFF
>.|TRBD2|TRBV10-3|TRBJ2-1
TGTGCCATCAGTGAGTCAAGGGCACTAGCGGGAGGGAGCGAGCAGTTCTTC
CAISESRALAGGSEQFF
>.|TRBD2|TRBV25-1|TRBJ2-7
TGTGCCAGCAGACATAGCGGGAAGGGCTACGAGCAGTACTTC
CASRHSGKGYEQYF
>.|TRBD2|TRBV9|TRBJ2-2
TGTGCCAGCAGCAAAGGGACCGCGGGGGTGACCGGGGAGCTGTTTTTT
CASSKGTAGVTGELFF
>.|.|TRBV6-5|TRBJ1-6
TGTGCCAGCAGGTCCCACGGACAGTTCATGTCCCTCCACTTT
CASRSHGQFMSLHF
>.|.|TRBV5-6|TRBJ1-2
TGTGCCAGCAGCTTCCTACAGAGTAACTATGGCTACACCTTC
CASSFLQSNYGYTF
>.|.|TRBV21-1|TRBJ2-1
TGTGCCAGCAGCAAGCCGTCGCAGCGGGATTCTCTTCGGGAGCAGTTCTTC
CASSKPSQRDSLREQFF
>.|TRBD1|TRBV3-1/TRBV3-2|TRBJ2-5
TGTGCCAGCAGCGAGGGACAGGGACGACACGGAGAGACCCAGTACTTC
CASSEGQGRHGETQYF
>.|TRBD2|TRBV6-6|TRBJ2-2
TGTGCCAGCAGCTGGGGGGGTCCCGGGGAGCTGTTTTTT
CASSWGGPGELFF
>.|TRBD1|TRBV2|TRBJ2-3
TGTGCCAGCAGCTCGGGACAGGGTGTGAGAGATACGCAGTATTTT
CASSSGQGVRDTQYF
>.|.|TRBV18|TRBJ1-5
TGTGCCAGCTCACCTGGAGATAATCAGCCCCAGCATTTT
CASSPGDNQPQHF
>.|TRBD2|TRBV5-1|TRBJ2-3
TGCGCCAGCAGTCAAGTTAGACTAGCGGGGGGCACAGATACGCAGTATTTT
CASSQVRLAGGTDTQYF
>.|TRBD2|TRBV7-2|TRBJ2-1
TGTGCCAGCAGCGTAGGGACTAGCGGGAGTCTCGATGAGCAGTTCTTC
CASSVGTSGSLDEQFF
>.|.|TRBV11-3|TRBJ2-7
TGTGCCAGCAGCTTAGGGGCAGGGGTCGGCTACGAGCAGTACTTC
CASSLGAGVGYEQYF
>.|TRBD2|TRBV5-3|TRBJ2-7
TGTGCCAGAAACCTGACTAGCGGGAGGGGGGGAAGCTCCTACGAGCAGTACTTC
CARNLTSGRGGSSYEQYF
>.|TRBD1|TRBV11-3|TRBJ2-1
TGTGCCAGCAGCCAAGGACAGGGGGTCAATGAGCAGTTCTTC
CASSQGQGVNEQFF
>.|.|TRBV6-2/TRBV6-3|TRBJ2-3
TGTGCCAGCAGTTACACCCCACTGCGGCGGAGCACAGATACGCAGTATTTT
CASSYTPLRRSTDTQYF
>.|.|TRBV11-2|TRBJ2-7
TGTGCCAGCAGCTTAGAGTCTAGCTGGTACGAGCAGTACTTC
CASSLESSWYEQYF
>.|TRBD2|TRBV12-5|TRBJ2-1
TGTGCTAGTGGTCCCGGGACTAGCGGGTACGCCTACAATGAGCAGTTCTTC
CASGPGTSGYAYNEQFF
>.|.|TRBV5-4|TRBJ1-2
TGTGCCAGCAGCTTGGCCGGGATTAACTATGGCTACACCTTC
CASSLAGINYGYTF
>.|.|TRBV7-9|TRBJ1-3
TGTGCCAGCAGCTTAGGGGGGGGTGGCGGCCTCTTTGCCGGAAACACCATATATTTT
CASSLGGGGGLFAGNTIYF
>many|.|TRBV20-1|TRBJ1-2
TGCAGTGCTAGTGGTTACAGTAACTATGGCTACACCTTC
CSASGYSNYGYTF
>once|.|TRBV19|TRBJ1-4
TGTGCCAGTAGTTCCGTAAGAGGGGAAAAACTGTTTTTT
CASSSVRGEKLFF
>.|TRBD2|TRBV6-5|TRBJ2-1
TGTGCCAGCAGAGCCACTAGCGGATCATACAATGAGCAGTTCTTC
CASRATSGSYNEQFF
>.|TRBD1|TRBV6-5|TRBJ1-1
TGTGCCAGCAGCAGACAGGGGAGAACTGAAGCTTTCTTT
CASSRQGRTEAFF
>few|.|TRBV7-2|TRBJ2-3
TGTGCCAGCACTATTAGAGGGATAGATACGCAGTATTTT
CASTIRGIDTQYF
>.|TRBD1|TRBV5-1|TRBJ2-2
TGCGCCAGCAGCAAAGGGACAGGATGGACCGGGGAGCTGTTTTTT
CASSKGTGWTGELFF
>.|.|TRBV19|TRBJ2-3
TGTGCCAGCGAGGAGACAGATACAAGCACAGATACGCAGTATTTT
CASEETDTSTDTQYF
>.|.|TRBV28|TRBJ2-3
TGTGCCAGCAGTTCGTGGCAGGGGTCCACAGATACGCAGTATTTT
CASSSWQGSTDTQYF
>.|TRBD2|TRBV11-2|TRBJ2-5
TGTGCCAGCAGCCTAGGGCCGGGGGGACAAGAGACCCAGTACTTC
CASSLGPGGQETQYF
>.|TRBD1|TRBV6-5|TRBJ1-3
TGTGCCAGCGGGACAGGGCTCTCTGGAAACACCATATATTTT
CASGTGLSGNTIYF
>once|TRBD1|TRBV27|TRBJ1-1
TGTGCCAGCAGCCATGGGACAGCCACTGAAGCTTTCTTT
CASSHGTATEAFF
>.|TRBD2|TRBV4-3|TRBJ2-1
TGCGCCAGCAGCCCGAAACCGGGACTAAGGCTCTTC
CASSPKPGLRLF
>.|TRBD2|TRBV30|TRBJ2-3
TGTGCCTGGAGTGTACTGGCGGGAGGGCCAACAGATACGCAGTATTTT
CAWSVLAGGPTDTQYF
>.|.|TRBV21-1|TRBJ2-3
TGTGCCAGCAGCAAAGGGCAGGCAGGGGGTAACACAGATACGCAGTATTTT
CASSKGQAGGNTDTQYF
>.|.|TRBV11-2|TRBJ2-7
TGTGCCAGCAGCTTACCCCCTAGCCTCTCCTACGAGCAGTACTTC
CASSLPPSLSYEQYF
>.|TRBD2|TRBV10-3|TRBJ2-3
TGTGCCATCAGTGAAAGACTAGCGGGGGATACGCAGTATTTT
CAISERLAGDTQYF
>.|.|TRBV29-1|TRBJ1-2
TGCAGCGTTGAAGACGTCAGGGCCTCAGGCTACACCTTC
CSVEDVRASGYTF
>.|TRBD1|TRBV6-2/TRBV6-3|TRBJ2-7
TGTGCCAGCAGTACAGTGGGACAGGGGGCCTACGAGCAGTACTTC
CASSTVGQGAYEQYF
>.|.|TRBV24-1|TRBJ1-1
TGTGCCACCAGTGACCCCGGGATCACTAACACTGAAGCTTTCTTT
CATSDPGITNTEAFF
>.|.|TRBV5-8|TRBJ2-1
TGTGCCAGCAGCCCTCGACTCTACAATGAGCAGTTCTTC
CASSPRLYNEQFF
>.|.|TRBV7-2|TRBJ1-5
TGTGCCAGCAGCTTAGGCGGGGTTGGCAATCAGCCCCAGCATTTT
CASSLGGVGNQPQHF
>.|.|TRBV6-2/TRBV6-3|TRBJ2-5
TGTGCCAGCAGTTACAAGGGGTGGGGAGAGACCCAGTACTTC
CASSYKGWGETQYF
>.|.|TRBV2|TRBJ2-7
TGTGCCGGCAGTGAACTAGCTCAAGAGCAGTACTTC
CAGSELAQEQYF
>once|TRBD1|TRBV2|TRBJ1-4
TGTGCCAGCAGTGACACAGGGGGTGCGTATGAAAAACTGTTTTTT
CASSDTGGAYEKLFF
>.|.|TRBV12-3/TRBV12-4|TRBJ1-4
TGTGCCAGCAGTTTTGGCGGGAATGAAAAACTGTTTTTT
CASSFGGNEKLFF
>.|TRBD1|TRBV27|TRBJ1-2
TGTGCCAGCAGTGGAATCGGACAGGGTGGATATGGCTACACCTTC
CASSGIGQGGYGYTF
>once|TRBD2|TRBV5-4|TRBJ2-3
TGTGCCAGCAGCTTGTTTGGGACTAGGAATACAGATACGCAGTATTTT
CASSLFGTRNTDTQYF
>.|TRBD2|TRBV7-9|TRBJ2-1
TGTGCCAGCAGCTCCGACGGGAGGCAGCAGTTCTTC
CASSSDGRQQFF
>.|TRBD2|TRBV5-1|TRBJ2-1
TGCGCCAGCAGCTTAGGGACTAGCGGCTACAATGAGCAGTTCTTC
CASSLGTSGYNEQFF
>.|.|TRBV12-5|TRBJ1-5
TGTGCTAGTGGTTTGGCCGCAGGGTATAGCAATCAGCCCCAGCATTTT
CASGLAAGYSNQPQHF
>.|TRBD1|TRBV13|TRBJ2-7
TGTGCCAGCAGCTTGGGGACAGGGGAAACCGAGCAGTACTTC
CASSLGTGETEQYF